This note documents a single TCR beta chain sequence. Its specificity is not known. The TCR beta profiling, which covered VDJ combination and CDR3 sequence, was carried out using genomic DNA as the template. Via MiXCR, TCRdb re-called the reads, giving one row per CDR3 protein. Of around 180,000 distinct CDR3 sequences listed, 48% are singletons. The germline gives CDR1 LNHDA, CDR2 SQIVND (reference sequence). After removal of 5 bases from V and 7 bases from J, the junction contained 6 bases not matched to a gene. The CDR3 runs to 13 residues. Patients chosen for sequencing had CD8+CD57+ cells that had expanded, as shown by flow cytometry. Patients were untreated when blood was sampled. This specimen comes from a study of CD8+CD57+ T cells in acquired aplastic anemia. Whole-study findings and limits: Found in both controls and patients were around 29 CD8+ CDR3 sequences.

The TCR comes from a human donor with aplastic anemia. Sequences were obtained from sorted CD4+, CD8+, or CD8+CD57+ T cells (not recorded which) from PBMCs. V is TRBV19 and J is TRBJ1-1; 8 positions agree with TRBD1. As DNA, the CDR3 is TGTGCCAGTAGTCTAAGGACAGGGAATGAAGCTTTCTTT. Its protein product is CASSLRTGNEAFF.